The source of this T cell receptor beta chain is a study of T-cell memory formation after mild COVID-19. Across the study: Clusters of TCRs were largely donor specific. Whole-study results and caveats: The CD4+ clones that contracted clustered mainly within CM and EM, and the CD8+ clones concentrated in EMRA. Memory sampled before infection contained some responding clones, suggesting cross-reactive memory joined. There was a balanced CD4/CD8 profile in clones contracting day 15 to 85, and later expanders leaned CD4+.

CDR1 and CDR2 (germline): MNHNY, SVGAGI (reference sequence). Trimming stripped 5 bases from V and 2 bases from J, with 12 bases between. The CDR3 extends over 14 amino acids. TCRdb called the 5' RACE reads again in MiXCR, with one record for every CDR3 protein. The sample consists of hundreds of thousands of distinct CDR3 sequences, over 15% of them appearing once. Of note for this clonotype: Its antigen is not known.

The specimen sequenced was PBMCs or a T cell subset sorted from them (not recorded which). The sequence was collected from an adult woman who had mild COVID-19 (a few samples of this study predate the infection). Cell type and time point are not known. The rearrangement links TRBV6-6 to TRBJ1-2; D possibly corresponds to TRBD1 (6 bases). DNA for the CDR3: TGTGCCAGCAGTGATGTGACAGGAAACTATGGCTACACCTTC. This translates into CASSDVTGNYGYTF.